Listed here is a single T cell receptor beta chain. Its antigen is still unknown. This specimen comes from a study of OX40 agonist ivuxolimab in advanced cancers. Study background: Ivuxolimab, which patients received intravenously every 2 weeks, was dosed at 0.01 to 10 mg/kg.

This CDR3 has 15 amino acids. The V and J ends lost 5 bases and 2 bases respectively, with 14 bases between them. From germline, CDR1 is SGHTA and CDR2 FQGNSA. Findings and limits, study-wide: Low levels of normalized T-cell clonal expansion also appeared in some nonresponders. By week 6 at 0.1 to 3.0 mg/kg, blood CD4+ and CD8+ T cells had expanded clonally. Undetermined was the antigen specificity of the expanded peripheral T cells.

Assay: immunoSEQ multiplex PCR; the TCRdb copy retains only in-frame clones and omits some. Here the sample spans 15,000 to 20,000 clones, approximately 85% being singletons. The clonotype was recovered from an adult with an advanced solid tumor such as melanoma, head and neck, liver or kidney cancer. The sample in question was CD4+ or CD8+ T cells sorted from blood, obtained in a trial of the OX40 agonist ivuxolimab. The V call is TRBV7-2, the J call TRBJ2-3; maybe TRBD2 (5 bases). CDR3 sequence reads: CASSVTSYPTDTQYF. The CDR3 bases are TGTGCCAGCAGCGTAACTAGTTATCCCACAGATACGCAGTATTTT.